The rows below give T cell receptor beta chains drawn from one sample of a study of blood T cell repertoires in COVID-19. Assay used: immunoSEQ multiplex PCR; TCRdb lists only in-frame clones, some missing. Of 55,000 to 70,000 clones listed, 91% were seen once; the top ten hold around 7.3%. The specimen sequenced was peripheral blood. The receptors were gathered from a man aged 35 to 55 with COVID-19, enrolled during active disease. CDR3s include the opening cysteine and the closing phenylalanine or tryptophan. Fields, in order: J gene, V gene, clone size, D gene, CDR3 protein, CDR3 DNA. D genes are given only for firm matches. Size is omitted from some rows. Given values are once, few, many or a class for expanded clones.

j_gene: TRBJ2-1
v_gene: TRBV20-1
abundance: .
d_gene: .
CDR3aa: CSAIGGNEQFF
CDR3nt: TGCAGTGCCATCGGTGGTAATGAGCAGTTCTTC

j_gene: TRBJ1-4
v_gene: TRBV6-5
abundance: .
d_gene: .
CDR3aa: CASSPVNEKLFF
CDR3nt: TGTGCCAGCAGCCCGGTTAATGAAAAACTGTTTTTT

j_gene: TRBJ2-3
v_gene: TRBV7-3
abundance: .
d_gene: .
CDR3aa: CASSLVIGADTQYF
CDR3nt: TGTGCCAGCAGCTTAGTCATCGGGGCAGATACGCAGTATTTT

j_gene: TRBJ2-1
v_gene: TRBV30
abundance: .
d_gene: .
CDR3aa: CAWSRSYAGEQFF
CDR3nt: TGTGCCTGGAGTCGTTCCTACGCGGGTGAGCAGTTCTTC

j_gene: TRBJ2-7
v_gene: TRBV11-3
abundance: .
d_gene: TRBD2
CDR3aa: CASSLEMRSGGAGEQYF
CDR3nt: TGTGCCAGCAGCTTAGAAATGCGTAGCGGGGGGGCGGGCGAGCAGTACTTC

j_gene: TRBJ2-3
v_gene: TRBV3-1/TRBV3-2
abundance: .
d_gene: .
CDR3aa: CASSQDRRGSDTQYF
CDR3nt: TGTGCCAGCAGCCAAGATAGGAGGGGTTCAGATACGCAGTATTTT

j_gene: TRBJ2-1
v_gene: TRBV2
abundance: .
d_gene: TRBD2
CDR3aa: CASSAGTSSYNEQFF
CDR3nt: TGTGCCAGCAGCGCCGGGACTAGCTCCTACAATGAGCAGTTCTTC

j_gene: TRBJ2-7
v_gene: TRBV11-2
abundance: .
d_gene: .
CDR3aa: CASSLDLGEISEQYF
CDR3nt: TGTGCCAGCAGCTTAGATCTAGGCGAGATCTCCGAGCAGTACTTC

j_gene: TRBJ1-2
v_gene: TRBV7-9
abundance: .
d_gene: .
CDR3aa: CASRPRGQRREANYGYTF
CDR3nt: TGTGCCAGCCGCCCCCGAGGACAAAGGAGGGAAGCTAACTATGGCTACACCTTC

j_gene: TRBJ2-3
v_gene: TRBV30
abundance: .
d_gene: .
CDR3aa: CAWSVGWRDTQYF
CDR3nt: TGTGCCTGGAGTGTTGGCTGGAGAGATACGCAGTATTTT

j_gene: TRBJ2-5
v_gene: TRBV3-1/TRBV3-2
abundance: .
d_gene: TRBD2
CDR3aa: CASRRTSGEKETQYF
CDR3nt: TGTGCCAGCAGGAGGACTAGCGGGGAGAAAGAGACCCAGTACTTC

j_gene: TRBJ2-7
v_gene: TRBV28
abundance: .
d_gene: .
CDR3aa: CASRKGVGFYEQYF
CDR3nt: TGTGCCAGCCGAAAGGGGGTAGGCTTTTACGAGCAGTACTTC

j_gene: TRBJ2-4
v_gene: TRBV30
abundance: .
d_gene: TRBD1
CDR3aa: CAWQGQGFSIQYF
CDR3nt: TGTGCCTGGCAGGGACAGGGTTTCAGCATTCAGTACTTC

j_gene: TRBJ2-5
v_gene: TRBV4-1
abundance: .
d_gene: .
CDR3aa: CASSQGANRETQYF
CDR3nt: TGCGCCAGCAGCCAAGGGGCTAACCGGGAGACCCAGTACTTC

j_gene: TRBJ1-2
v_gene: TRBV7-2
abundance: .
d_gene: TRBD1
CDR3aa: CASSSTGTSGDGYTF
CDR3nt: TGTGCCAGCAGCTCGACAGGGACGTCTGGGGATGGCTACACCTTC

j_gene: TRBJ2-5
v_gene: TRBV5-6
abundance: .
d_gene: TRBD2
CDR3aa: CASSLPGLAGGQETQYF
CDR3nt: TGTGCCAGCAGCTTACCGGGACTAGCGGGGGGTCAAGAGACCCAGTACTTC

j_gene: TRBJ1-1
v_gene: TRBV30
abundance: .
d_gene: .
CDR3aa: CAWSVGAQGGNTEAFF
CDR3nt: TGTGCCTGGAGTGTAGGAGCGCAGGGTGGGAACACTGAAGCTTTCTTT

j_gene: TRBJ1-3
v_gene: TRBV6-1
abundance: once
d_gene: TRBD1
CDR3aa: CASSDPGQGGSGNTIYF
CDR3nt: TGTGCCAGCAGTGACCCGGGACAGGGAGGCTCTGGAAACACCATATATTTT

j_gene: TRBJ1-3
v_gene: TRBV5-1
abundance: .
d_gene: TRBD1
CDR3aa: CASGTGDSGNTIYF
CDR3nt: TGCGCCAGCGGGACAGGTGACTCTGGAAACACCATATATTTT

j_gene: TRBJ2-5
v_gene: TRBV30
abundance: .
d_gene: TRBD1
CDR3aa: CAWNSQGVGETQYF
CDR3nt: TGTGCCTGGAACTCACAGGGGGTCGGGGAGACCCAGTACTTC

j_gene: TRBJ1-2
v_gene: TRBV5-4
abundance: .
d_gene: .
CDR3aa: CASSTPGGVLDYGYTF
CDR3nt: TGTGCCAGCAGCACCCCCGGGGGGGTGTTAGACTATGGCTACACCTTC

j_gene: TRBJ1-2
v_gene: TRBV5-4
abundance: .
d_gene: .
CDR3aa: CASSFRTDIGYTF
CDR3nt: TGTGCCAGCAGCTTCAGGACAGATATTGGCTACACCTTC

j_gene: TRBJ1-6
v_gene: TRBV5-1
abundance: .
d_gene: TRBD1
CDR3aa: CASSLTQGSYNSPLHF
CDR3nt: TGCGCCAGCAGCTTAACACAGGGGAGCTATAATTCACCCCTCCACTTT

j_gene: TRBJ2-6
v_gene: TRBV18
abundance: .
d_gene: .
CDR3aa: CASSSGVAGANVLTF
CDR3nt: TGTGCCAGCTCATCAGGGGTGGCTGGGGCCAACGTCCTGACTTTC

j_gene: TRBJ1-6
v_gene: TRBV25-1
abundance: .
d_gene: TRBD1
CDR3aa: CASGEWTGSPLHF
CDR3nt: TGTGCCAGCGGCGAATGGACAGGTTCACCCCTCCACTTT

j_gene: TRBJ2-7
v_gene: TRBV11-2
abundance: once
d_gene: .
CDR3aa: CASSFYRGGYEQYF
CDR3nt: TGTGCCAGCAGCTTCTACAGGGGAGGTTACGAGCAGTACTTC

j_gene: TRBJ2-5
v_gene: TRBV5-4
abundance: .
d_gene: .
CDR3aa: CASSSSSGATVKETQYF
CDR3nt: TGTGCCAGCAGCTCATCTTCGGGAGCAACCGTAAAAGAGACCCAGTACTTC

j_gene: TRBJ2-5
v_gene: TRBV6-1
abundance: .
d_gene: TRBD1
CDR3aa: CASSEDRGQETQYF
CDR3nt: TGTGCCAGCAGTGAAGACAGGGGGCAAGAGACCCAGTACTTC

j_gene: TRBJ2-1
v_gene: TRBV10-1
abundance: .
d_gene: .
CDR3aa: CASSEPGYNEQFF
CDR3nt: TGCGCCAGCAGTGAGCCAGGCTACAATGAGCAGTTCTTC

j_gene: TRBJ1-2
v_gene: TRBV10-1
abundance: few
d_gene: .
CDR3aa: CASSKTDISYGYTF
CDR3nt: TGCGCCAGCAGTAAGACAGATATCTCCTATGGCTACACCTTC

j_gene: TRBJ2-7
v_gene: TRBV30
abundance: .
d_gene: .
CDR3aa: CAWDGGHVHSYEQYF
CDR3nt: TGTGCCTGGGATGGAGGTCATGTACATTCCTACGAGCAGTACTTC

j_gene: TRBJ2-3
v_gene: TRBV5-1
abundance: .
d_gene: .
CDR3aa: CASSSGDGGNTQYF
CDR3nt: TGCGCCAGCAGCTCAGGGGACGGTGGGAATACGCAGTATTTT

j_gene: TRBJ1-4
v_gene: TRBV28
abundance: .
d_gene: .
CDR3aa: CASSLSQGVDKLFF
CDR3nt: TGTGCCAGCAGTTTATCACAGGGAGTTGACAAACTGTTTTTT

j_gene: TRBJ1-5
v_gene: TRBV2
abundance: .
d_gene: .
CDR3aa: CASSESNQPQHF
CDR3nt: TGTGCCAGCAGTGAGTCTAATCAGCCCCAGCATTTT

j_gene: TRBJ2-7
v_gene: TRBV2
abundance: .
d_gene: TRBD1
CDR3aa: CASSRGTGAYEQYF
CDR3nt: TGTGCCAGCAGTCGAGGGACAGGGGCCTACGAGCAGTACTTC

j_gene: TRBJ2-7
v_gene: TRBV6-5
abundance: few
d_gene: .
CDR3aa: CASSQRSTGYEQYF
CDR3nt: TGTGCCAGCAGTCAAAGATCGACAGGTTACGAGCAGTACTTC

j_gene: TRBJ2-7
v_gene: TRBV18
abundance: .
d_gene: .
CDR3aa: CASSPPNRDSNQQYF
CDR3nt: TGTGCCAGCTCACCACCTAACCGGGACTCCAACCAGCAGTACTTC

j_gene: TRBJ2-5
v_gene: TRBV9
abundance: .
d_gene: TRBD2
CDR3aa: CASSVTAGATQETQYF
CDR3nt: TGTGCCAGCAGCGTAACAGCGGGGGCGACCCAAGAGACCCAGTACTTC

j_gene: TRBJ1-4
v_gene: TRBV6-5
abundance: .
d_gene: TRBD1
CDR3aa: CASSYSGTDIGEKLFF
CDR3nt: TGTGCCAGCAGTTACAGTGGGACAGACATCGGGGAAAAACTGTTTTTT